This TCR beta chain was found in a study of CD8+CD57+ T cells in acquired aplastic anemia. V dropped 5 bases and J dropped 13 bases, with 26 bases sitting between them. From germline, CDR1 is LGHNT and CDR2 FRNRAP. This CDR3 is built from 16 residues. Genomic DNA, the template, was used for profiling of the TCR beta VDJ and CDR3. TCRdb reanalysed the reads using MiXCR and keeps one entry per CDR3 protein. The data hold hundreds of thousands of distinct CDR3 sequences, with about 70% observed a single time. Study-level findings and limits: Some 31 shared CD8+ CDR3s appeared highly expressed within patients' immunodominant clones.

To note about this clonotype: Its antigen is not identified.

The sequence was obtained from a human donor in good health, serving as a control. Sequenced input: sorted CD4+, CD8+, or CD8+CD57+ T cells (not recorded which) from PBMCs. The chain joins TRBV12-5 to TRBJ2-2; a weak D match, TRBD1 (5 bases). CDR3 loop: CASGVIAGNLIQGLFF. The DNA for the CDR3 is TGTGCTAGTGGTGTCATCGCAGGGAACCTAATCCAAGGGCTGTTTTTT.